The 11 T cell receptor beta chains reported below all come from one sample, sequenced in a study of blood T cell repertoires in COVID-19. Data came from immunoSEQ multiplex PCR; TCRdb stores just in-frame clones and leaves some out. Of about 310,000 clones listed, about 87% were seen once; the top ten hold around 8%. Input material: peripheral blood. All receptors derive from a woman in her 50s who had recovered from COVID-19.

CDR3 bases: TGTGCCAGCAGCTCGGGACAGGACACTGGAAACACCATATATTTT. Translating it yields CASSSGQDTGNTIYF. The gene calls are TRBV5-4 and TRBJ1-3; 8 positions agree with TRBD1. The CDR3 consists of 15 residues. Germline V lookup: CDR1 SGHNT, CDR2 YYREEE (reference sequence). V trimming: 3 bases; J trimming: 2 bases; junction bases outside the gene matches: 4.

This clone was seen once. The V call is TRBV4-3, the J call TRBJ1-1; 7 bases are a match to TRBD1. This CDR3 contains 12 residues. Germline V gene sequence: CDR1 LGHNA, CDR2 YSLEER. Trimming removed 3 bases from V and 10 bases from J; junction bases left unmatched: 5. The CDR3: CASSQPDRPAFF. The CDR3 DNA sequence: TGCGCCAGCAGCCAGCCGGACAGGCCAGCTTTCTTT.

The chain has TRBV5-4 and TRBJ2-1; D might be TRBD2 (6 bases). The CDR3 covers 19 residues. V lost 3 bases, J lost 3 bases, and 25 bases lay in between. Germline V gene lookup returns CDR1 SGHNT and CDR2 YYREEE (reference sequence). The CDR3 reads CASSSPEAVKRAYYNEQFF. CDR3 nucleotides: TGTGCCAGCAGCTCCCCGGAAGCGGTGAAGCGGGCATACTACAATGAGCAGTTCTTC.

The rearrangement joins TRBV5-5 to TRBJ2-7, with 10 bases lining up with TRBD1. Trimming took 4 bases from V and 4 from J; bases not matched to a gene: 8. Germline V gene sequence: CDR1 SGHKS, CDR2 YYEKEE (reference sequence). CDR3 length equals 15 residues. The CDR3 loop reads CASSGGQGPIYEQYF. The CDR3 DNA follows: TGTGCCAGCAGCGGGGGACAGGGGCCCATATACGAGCAGTACTTC.

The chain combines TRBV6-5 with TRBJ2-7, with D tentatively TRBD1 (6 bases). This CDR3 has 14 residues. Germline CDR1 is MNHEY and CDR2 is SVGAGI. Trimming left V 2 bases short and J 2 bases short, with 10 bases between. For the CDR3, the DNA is TGTGCCAGCAGTTACAAGGACAGCACCTACGAGCAGTACTTC. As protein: CASSYKDSTYEQYF.

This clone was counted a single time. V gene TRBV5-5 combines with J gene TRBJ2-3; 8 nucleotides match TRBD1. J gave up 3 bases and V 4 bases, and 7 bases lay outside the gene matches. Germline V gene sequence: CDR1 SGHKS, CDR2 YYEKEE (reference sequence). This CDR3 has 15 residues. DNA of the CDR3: TGTGCCAGCAGCAGAGGACAGGGAAGGACAGATACGCAGTATTTT. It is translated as CASSRGQGRTDTQYF.

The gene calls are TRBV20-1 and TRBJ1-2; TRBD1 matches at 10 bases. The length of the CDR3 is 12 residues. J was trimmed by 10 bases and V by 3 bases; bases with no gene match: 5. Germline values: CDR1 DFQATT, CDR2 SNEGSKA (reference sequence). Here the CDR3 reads CSASGTGEAYTF. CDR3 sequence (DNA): TGCAGTGCTAGTGGGACAGGGGAGGCCTACACCTTC.

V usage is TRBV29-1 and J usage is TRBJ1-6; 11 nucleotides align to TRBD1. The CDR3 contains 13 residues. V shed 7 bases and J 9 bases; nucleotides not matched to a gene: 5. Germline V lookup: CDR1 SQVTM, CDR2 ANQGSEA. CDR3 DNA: TGCAGCGCGGGACAGGGGGTGGGTTCACCCCTCCACTTT. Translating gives CSAGQGVGSPLHF.

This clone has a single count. This CDR3 reads CASSSGTSGPHFGAYEQYF. The CDR3 DNA reads TGTGCCAGCAGTTCCGGGACTAGCGGGCCTCATTTTGGGGCCTACGAGCAGTACTTC. This chain links TRBV6-2 or TRBV6-3 with TRBJ2-7; TRBD2 matches at 12 bases. The ends lost 4 bases at V and 2 bases at J; junction bases unmatched: 15. The germline gives CDR1 MNHEY, CDR2 SVGEGT. The CDR3 has 19 amino acids.

The CDR3 sequence is CASSQVIRGTEAFF. The CDR3 bases are TGTGCCAGCAGCCAAGTTATTAGGGGAACTGAAGCTTTCTTT. The chain is built from TRBV14 and TRBJ1-1; tentatively, D is TRBD1 (5 bases). This CDR3 contains 14 residues. Germline CDR1 SGHDN, CDR2 FVKESK. With 1 base removed from V and 5 bases from J, the gap between germline ends came to 11 bases. Complete variable domain (other parts from reference TRBV14 and TRBJ1-1): EAGVTQFPSHSVIEKGQTVTLRCDPISGHDNLYWYRRVMGKEIKFLLHFVKESKQDESGMPNNRFLAERTGGTYSTLKVQPAELEDSGVYFCASSQVIRGTEAFFGQGTRLTVV.

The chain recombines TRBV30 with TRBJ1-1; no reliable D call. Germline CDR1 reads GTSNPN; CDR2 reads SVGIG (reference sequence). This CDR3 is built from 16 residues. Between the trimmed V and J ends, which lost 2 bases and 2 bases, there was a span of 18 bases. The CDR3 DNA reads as TGTGCCTGGAGTCCCCACGCTGGGCTGGTAAACACTGAAGCTTTCTTT. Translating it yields CAWSPHAGLVNTEAFF.